The 24 T cell receptor beta chains in this list originate from one sample, sequenced in a study of CD8+CD57+ T cells in acquired aplastic anemia. It was genomic DNA that served as the template for profiling TCR beta VDJ and CDR3. TCRdb processed the reads anew with MiXCR; each CDR3 protein has one entry. Among a few hundred thousand distinct CDR3 sequences listed, 55% to 70% were seen once. The sequencing sample was made of sorted CD4+, CD8+, or CD8+CD57+ T cells (not recorded which) from PBMCs. These receptors were obtained from a human donor in good health, serving as a control.

J is TRBJ1-5 and V is TRBV7-8; the D is unclear. Trimming pared 1 base from V and 7 bases from J, leaving 8 bases between. Germline CDR1 SGHVS, CDR2 FQNEAQ. The CDR3 loop spans 13 amino acids. This CDR3 is CASSLGWRQPQHF. CDR3 DNA: TGTGCCAGCAGCTTAGGATGGCGGCAGCCCCAGCATTTT.

V gene TRBV2 combines with J gene TRBJ2-5; D is possibly TRBD1 (7 bases). Trimming removed 6 bases at V and 12 bases at J, with 26 bases between. The V gene's germline CDR1 is SNHLY and CDR2 FYNNEI. The CDR3 length is 15 residues. CDR3 sequence (DNA): TGTGCCAGCAGCCTAAGGACTGGGGCAGGGGGGACTGAGTACTTC. Amino acid sequence: CASSLRTGAGGTEYF.

As concerns this clonotype: One end of the junction fails to match germline, which may point to a read error. V gene TRBV19 combines with J gene TRBJ2-7; D assignment may be TRBD1 or TRBD2 (5 bases each). The CDR3 is 15 amino acids. Germline V gives CDR1 LNHDA, CDR2 SQIVND (reference sequence). CDR3 region: CASRLHFQTAVNEQF. In DNA form, the CDR3 reads TGTGCCAGCAGGTTGCACTTCCAGACAGCGGTCAATGAGCAGTTC.

J is TRBJ2-7 and V is TRBV7-9; 7 bases align to TRBD1. V dropped 4 bases and J dropped 2; count of bases not matched to a gene: 8. This CDR3 region has 15 residues. Germline CDR1 and CDR2: SEHNR and FQNEAQ (reference sequence). The DNA of the CDR3 is TGTGCCAGCAGCTCGGGACAGATACTCCCCTACGAGCAGTACTTC. Residues: CASSSGQILPYEQYF.

This clonotype was counted at least ten times. The chain links TRBV7-3 to TRBJ1-5; no definite D call. The germline gives CDR1 SGHTA, CDR2 FQGTGA. The CDR3 is made up of 13 amino acids. V gave up 5 bases and J gave up 0 bases, with 5 bases separating them. The CDR3 nucleotides read TGTGCCAGCAGCGTAAATAGCAATCAGCCCCAGCATTTT. This encodes CASSVNSNQPQHF.

This clonotype was picked up many times. This chain connects TRBV20-1 to TRBJ2-1; 12 bases are a match to TRBD1. The CDR3 runs 19 residues. Per the germline V gene, CDR1 is DFQATT and CDR2 is SNEGSKA (reference sequence). The CDR3 loop is CSIYRGTGGAALSYNEQFF. The CDR3, as DNA: TGCAGCATCTACCGAGGGACAGGGGGCGCAGCCCTTTCCTACAATGAGCAGTTCTTC.

The chain employs TRBV20-1 and TRBJ1-2, with a weak D call TRBD1 (5 bases). V lost 1 base to trimming and J lost 6 bases, with 15 bases between them. CDR1 and CDR2 from the germline V gene are DFQATT and SNEGSKA (reference sequence). This CDR3 is built from 14 residues. The CDR3 loop reads CSARVPRDQDGYTF. As DNA, the CDR3 is TGCAGTGCTAGAGTGCCCAGGGATCAAGATGGCTACACCTTC.

This clonotype showed up many times. The chain combines TRBV20-1 with TRBJ2-5; weak D call: TRBD1 (5 bases). This CDR3 is 13 amino acids long. CDR1 DFQATT and CDR2 SNEGSKA come from the germline V gene (reference sequence). Trimming cost V 2 bases and J 1 base, with 8 bases left between them. CDR3 sequence: CSARLDTQETQYF. CDR3 DNA: TGCAGTGCTAGATTGGACACCCAAGAGACCCAGTACTTC.

On this clonotype: Given the absence of the conserved phenylalanine or tryptophan at the CDR3 end, a read error is likely. It is unclear where the CDR3 begins or ends on the DNA, so no DNA is shown, and the CDR3 is as TCRdb lists it. The V gene is TRBV7-2, the J gene TRBJ1-2. CDR1 is SGHTA, CDR2 FQGNSA, per germline. With termini counted, the CDR3 has 13 amino acids. CDR3 region: CASSLHTSRTSHR.

This chain uses TRBV12-3 or TRBV12-4 with TRBJ1-1; weak D call: TRBD1 (6 bases). This CDR3 comprises 15 residues. V was shortened by 6 bases and J by 3 bases, with 17 bases between the two germline ends. CDR3 DNA sequence: TGTGCCAGCAGCCTAACAGGGCCGGTGGACACTGAAGCTTTCTTT. This codes for CASSLTGPVDTEAFF.

This clonotype was picked up many times. The chain recombines TRBV20-1 with TRBJ2-1; no definite D call. V lost 0 bases and J lost 0, with 9 bases in between. Germline V gene data show CDR1 as DFQATT and CDR2 as SNEGSKA (reference sequence). The CDR3 runs to 15 residues. The CDR3 spells CSAREPVSSYNEQFF. CDR3 sequence (DNA): TGCAGTGCTAGAGAGCCCGTGAGCTCCTACAATGAGCAGTTCTTC.

This chain joins TRBV6-1 and TRBJ1-3, with 10 bases lining up with TRBD1. V trimming: 2 bases; J trimming: 7 bases; junction bases outside the gene matches: 5. The CDR3 totals 15 residues. Germline-derived CDR1 and CDR2 are MNHNS and SASEGT. CDR3 coding DNA: TGTGCCAGCAGTGAAATGACAGGGGGCGAGAACACCATATATTTT. Its protein product is CASSEMTGGENTIYF.

The chain couples TRBV9 to TRBJ2-7, with D perhaps being TRBD1 or TRBD2 (5 bases each). The V end was cut by 4 bases, the J end by 2 bases, with 16 bases between. Germline V CDR1 and CDR2: SGDLS, YYNGEE. The CDR3 runs 15 residues. CDR3 in DNA: TGTGCCAGCAGCTTAGCCGGGGCAGGCACCTACGAGCAGTACTTC. Encoded protein: CASSLAGAGTYEQYF. The complete variable domain, with remaining parts taken from reference TRBV9 and TRBJ2-7, reads DSGVTQTPKHLITATGQRVTLRCSPRSGDLSVYWYQQSLDQGLQFLIQYYNGEERAKGNILERFSAQQFPDLHSELNLSSLELGDSALYFCASSLAGAGTYEQYFGPGTRLTVT.

Details on this clonotype: The junction differs from germline at one of its ends, possibly a read error. V gene TRBV7-2 combines with J gene TRBJ1-1; D unclear. The CDR3 consists of 14 residues. Germline V gene sequence: CDR1 SGHTA, CDR2 FQGNSA. CDR3 bases: TGTGCCAGCAGCTTTACGGCGAATCAGCCCCAGCATTTTTTT. Its protein is CASSFTANQPQHFF.

V is TRBV5-4 and J is TRBJ1-3; D not resolved. This CDR3 comprises 14 residues. Trimming shortened V by 4 bases and J by 6 bases, and 14 bases separated the two germline ends. Germline V gives CDR1 SGHNT, CDR2 YYREEE (reference sequence). The CDR3 sequence: CASSQLLASNTIYF. In nucleotides, the CDR3 is TGTGCCAGCAGCCAGCTTCTAGCTTCAAACACCATATATTTT.

This chain uses TRBV2 with TRBJ2-2, with D possibly being TRBD1 (7 bases). V shed 6 bases and J shed 0 bases, with 11 bases lying between them. The CDR3 is 15 residues long. The germline CDR1 and CDR2 sequences are SNHLY and FYNNEI. The DNA of the CDR3 is TGTGCCAGCAGGGAGGGGACAGCGAACACCGGGGAGCTGTTTTTT. Its protein product is CASREGTANTGELFF.

This clonotype was counted many times. The rearrangement joins TRBV6-2 or TRBV6-3 to TRBJ1-6; 8 bases agree with TRBD1. Germline-derived CDR1 and CDR2 are MNHEY and SVGEGT. The V segment lost 6 bases and the J segment 7 bases; nucleotides outside the gene matches: 8. The CDR3 totals 15 residues. DNA of the CDR3: TGTGCCAGCAGGACCTCGGACAGGGAAAATTCACCCCTCCACTTT. As protein: CASRTSDRENSPLHF.

The rearrangement links TRBV10-3 to TRBJ1-6, with 12 positions matching TRBD1. The CDR3 extends over 16 amino acids. Trimming cost V 6 bases and J 10 bases; bases outside gene matches: 10. Germline V CDR1 and CDR2: ENHRY, SYGVKD. The CDR3 loop reads CAISEPGQGASSPLHF. CDR3 in DNA: TGTGCCATCAGCGAGCCGGGACAGGGGGCCTCATCACCCCTCCACTTT.

The rearrangement uses TRBV2 and TRBJ2-7, with D possibly TRBD1 on 5 matching bases. V was trimmed by 7 bases and J by 4 bases, leaving 17 bases between them. Germline CDR1 is SNHLY and CDR2 is FYNNEI. The CDR3 spans 14 residues. The CDR3 bases are TGTGCCAGCACCCAAGGGCAGGGTAGATACGAGCAGTACTTC. Amino acid sequence: CASTQGQGRYEQYF.

This rearrangement joins TRBV6-6 to TRBJ2-3, with TRBD1 matching over 7 bases. The junction had 6 bases not matched to a gene; V was cut back by 7 bases and J by 2 bases. Germline CDR1 MNHNY, CDR2 SVGAGI (reference sequence). The CDR3 runs 14 residues. CDR3 sequence reads: CASTGTAYTDTQYF. CDR3 nucleotide sequence: TGTGCCAGCACCGGGACAGCATACACAGATACGCAGTATTTT.

V gene TRBV9 combines with J gene TRBJ1-4, with D perhaps TRBD1 (5 bases). V shed 2 bases and J shed 12 bases, with 20 bases lying between them. This CDR3 is 15 amino acids long. Germline CDR1 reads SGDLS; CDR2 reads YYNGEE. The CDR3 nucleotides are TGTGCCAGCAGCGTCCGGGACCGAGCAGTGGAACAACTGTTTTTT. Its translation is CASSVRDRAVEQLFF. Full variable domain (missing parts from reference TRBV9 and TRBJ1-4): DSGVTQTPKHLITATGQRVTLRCSPRSGDLSVYWYQQSLDQGLQFLIQYYNGEERAKGNILERFSAQQFPDLHSELNLSSLELGDSALYFCASSVRDRAVEQLFFGSGTQLSVL.

Remarks on this clonotype: At one of its ends the junction is not consistent with the germline gene, which may arise from a read error. This chain connects TRBV2 to TRBJ2-3; 7 nucleotides line up with TRBD2. Germline lookup yields CDR1 SNHLY and CDR2 FYNNEI. This CDR3 contains 17 residues. Here the CDR3 reads CASSEQAGGTEGDTQYF. The DNA for the CDR3 is TGTGCCAGCAGTGAACAGGCCGGGGGGACTGAGGGAGATACACAGTATTTT.

At least ten counts were recorded for this clonotype. The V gene is TRBV5-6, the J gene TRBJ1-5; TRBD1 aligns across 8 bases. V lost 4 bases, J lost 6 bases, and 6 bases stayed unmatched. The CDR3 spans 14 residues. From germline, CDR1 is SGHDT and CDR2 YYEEEE. As DNA, the CDR3 is TGTGCCAGCAGCACAGACAGGGGTAGTCAGCCCCAGCATTTT. Amino acids: CASSTDRGSQPQHF.

This chain uses TRBV5-6 with TRBJ1-6; 8 nucleotides line up with TRBD1. After removal of 4 bases from V and 1 base from J, the junction contained 13 bases not matched to a gene. Germline V gene data show CDR1 as SGHDT and CDR2 as YYEEEE. There are 19 residues in the CDR3. The DNA for the CDR3 is TGTGCCAGCAGCGTCTTTGCACTCGGACAGGGATCCTATAATTCACCCCTCCACTTT. Protein product: CASSVFALGQGSYNSPLHF.